These 3 T cell receptor beta chains were sequenced from one sample in a study of Tregs in tolerant kidney transplant recipients. Assay: immunoSEQ multiplex PCR; the TCRdb copy retains only in-frame clones and omits some. Its table lists about 6,300 clones. The nonmyeloablative bone marrow transplants came from related graft donors, with transient mixed chimerism. The sequencing used CD4+ T cells from blood (PBMCs), collected 6 months after the transplant. Receptor source: a human patient who received a combined kidney and bone marrow transplant. T cells may partly derive from the graft donor.

About this clone: The read gets to within 3 residues of the CDR3 end, and the germline J gene fills in the rest. The chain recombines TRBV7-8 with TRBJ2-3; no clear D. CDR3 length: 14 amino acids. The germline V gene has CDR1 SGHVS and CDR2 FQNEAQ. Between the trimmed V and J ends, which lost 1 base and 2 bases, there was a span of 7 bases. CDR3 in amino acids: CASSLELVTDTQYF. Partial CDR3 DNA: TGTGCCAGCAGCTTAGAGCTAGTCACAGATACG.

Worth noting for this clone: Read data end 3 residues before the CDR3 end; the end is taken from the germline J gene. V usage is TRBV6-4 and J usage is TRBJ1-2; 7 bases fit TRBD1. The CDR3 has 14 amino acids. Germline V lookup: CDR1 MRHNA, CDR2 SNTAGT. V dropped 7 bases and J dropped 4; count of bases not matched to a gene: 9. CDR3 bases read: TGTGCCAGCAATCCTGGGGGACAGCCCTATGGC. This translates into CASNPGGQPYG. The entire CDR3 reads CASNPGGQPYGYTF.

Concerning this clone: The junction and the germline gene differ at one end; a read error may be behind it. The CDR3 end is not reached by the read, which stops 3 residues before it; the germline J gene fills it in. This chain uses TRBV4-2 with TRBJ2-7; 7 nucleotides align to TRBD2. Per germline, CDR1 LGHNA and CDR2 YNFKEQ. The CDR3 is made up of 15 amino acids. CDR3 loop: CASSQEGAGYYEQYF. The CDR3 bases that were read are TGCGCCAGCAGCCAAGAGGGAGCGGGATACTACGAG.